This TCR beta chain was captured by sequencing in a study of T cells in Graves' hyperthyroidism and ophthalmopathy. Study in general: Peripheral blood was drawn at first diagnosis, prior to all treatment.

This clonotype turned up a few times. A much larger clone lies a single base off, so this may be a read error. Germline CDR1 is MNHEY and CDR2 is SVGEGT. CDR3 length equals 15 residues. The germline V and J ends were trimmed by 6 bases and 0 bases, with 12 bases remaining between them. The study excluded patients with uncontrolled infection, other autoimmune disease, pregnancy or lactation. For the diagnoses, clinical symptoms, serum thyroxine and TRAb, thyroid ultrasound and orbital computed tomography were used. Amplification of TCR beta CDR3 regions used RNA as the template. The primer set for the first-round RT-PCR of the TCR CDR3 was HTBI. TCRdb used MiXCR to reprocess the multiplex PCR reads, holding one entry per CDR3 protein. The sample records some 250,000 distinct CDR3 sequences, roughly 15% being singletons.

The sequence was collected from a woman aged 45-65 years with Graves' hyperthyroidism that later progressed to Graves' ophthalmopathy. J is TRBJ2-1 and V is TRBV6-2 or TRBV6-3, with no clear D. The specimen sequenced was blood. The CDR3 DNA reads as TGTGCCAGCAGGGTTCCCGATAGCTCCTACAATGAGCAGTTCTTC. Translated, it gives CASRVPDSSYNEQFF.